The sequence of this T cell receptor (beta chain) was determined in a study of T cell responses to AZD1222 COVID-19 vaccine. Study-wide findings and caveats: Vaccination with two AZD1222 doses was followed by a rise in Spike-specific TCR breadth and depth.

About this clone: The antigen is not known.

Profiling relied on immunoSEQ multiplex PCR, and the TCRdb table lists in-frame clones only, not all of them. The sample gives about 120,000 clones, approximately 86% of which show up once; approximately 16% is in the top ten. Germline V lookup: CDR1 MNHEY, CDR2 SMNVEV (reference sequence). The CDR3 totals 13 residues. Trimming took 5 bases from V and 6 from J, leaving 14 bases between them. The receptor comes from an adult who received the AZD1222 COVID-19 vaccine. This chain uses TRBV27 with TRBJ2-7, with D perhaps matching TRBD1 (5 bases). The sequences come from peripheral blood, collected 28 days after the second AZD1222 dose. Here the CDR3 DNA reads TGTGCCAGCAGTGCGATCAGGGCCGGCGAGCAGTACTTC. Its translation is CASSAIRAGEQYF.